This TCR beta chain is from a study of T cell responses to AZD1222 COVID-19 vaccine. Study results and limitations: The donors showed a predominance of white British ancestry and of females, with possible underestimation of clonal diversity.

Comment on this clone: Its antigen is currently unknown.

Germline V gene sequence: CDR1 LGHNA, CDR2 YNFKEQ. The CDR3 contains 18 residues. After removal of 4 bases from V and 4 bases from J, the junction contained 15 bases not matched to a gene. Method: immunoSEQ multiplex PCR; TCRdb's copy keeps in-frame clones and lacks some. There are approximately 140,000 clones in the sample; around 94% occur only once, and roughly 1.3% lies in the top ten. This clonotype originated in an adult in good health. The material was peripheral blood, obtained on day 0 of AZD1222 vaccination. The chain couples TRBV4-2 to TRBJ1-3, with 8 bases matching TRBD1. CDR3 bases: TGTGCCAGCAGCCGCACCCTCCTAGCAGGGGGCAGGGGAAACACCATATATTTT. Residues: CASSRTLLAGGRGNTIYF.